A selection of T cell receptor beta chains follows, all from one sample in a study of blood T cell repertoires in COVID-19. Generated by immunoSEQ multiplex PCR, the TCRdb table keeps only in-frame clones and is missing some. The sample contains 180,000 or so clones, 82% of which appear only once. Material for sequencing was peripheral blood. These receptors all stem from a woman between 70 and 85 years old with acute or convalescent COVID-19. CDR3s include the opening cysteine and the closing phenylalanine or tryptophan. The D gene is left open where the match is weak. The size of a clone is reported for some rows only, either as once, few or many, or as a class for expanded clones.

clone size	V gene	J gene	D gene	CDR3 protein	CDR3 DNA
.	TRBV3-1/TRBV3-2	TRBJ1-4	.	CASSHIRGSGEKLFF	TGTGCCAGCAGCCACATCAGGGGATCTGGTGAAAAACTGTTTTTT
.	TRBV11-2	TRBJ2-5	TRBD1	CASSLRTGVGETQYF	TGTGCCAGCAGCCTCCGGACAGGGGTGGGGGAGACCCAGTACTTC
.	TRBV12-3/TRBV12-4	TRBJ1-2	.	CASSPGSNYGYTF	TGTGCCAGCAGTCCCGGGTCTAACTATGGCTACACCTTC
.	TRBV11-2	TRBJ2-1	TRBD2	CASSLHGLAGARDYNEQFF	TGTGCCAGCAGCCTTCATGGACTAGCGGGAGCCAGGGACTACAATGAGCAGTTCTTC
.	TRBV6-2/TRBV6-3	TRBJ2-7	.	CASSTGPSYEQYF	TGTGCCAGCAGTACAGGGCCCTCCTACGAGCAGTACTTC
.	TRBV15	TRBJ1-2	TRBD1	CATSRERTGDLGYTF	TGTGCCACCAGCAGAGAGCGGACAGGGGATCTAGGCTACACCTTC
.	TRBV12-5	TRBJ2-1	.	CASGDGTTYNEQFF	TGTGCTAGTGGGGACGGGACAACGTACAATGAGCAGTTCTTC
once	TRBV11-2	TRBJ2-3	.	CASSPGTLTDTQYF	TGTGCCAGCAGCCCAGGAACGCTCACAGATACGCAGTATTTT
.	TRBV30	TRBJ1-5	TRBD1	CAWSVQGGVGPQHF	TGTGCCTGGAGTGTACAGGGGGGAGTCGGGCCCCAGCATTTT
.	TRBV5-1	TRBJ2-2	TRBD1	CASSAGTANTGELFF	TGCGCCAGCAGCGCCGGGACAGCCAACACCGGGGAGCTGTTTTTT
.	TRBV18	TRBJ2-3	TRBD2	CASSLIRTSGSMDTQYF	TGTGCCAGCTCCCTAATTCGGACTAGCGGGAGTATGGATACGCAGTATTTT
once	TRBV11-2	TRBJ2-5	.	CARELASQETQYF	TGTGCCAGGGAGCTAGCGAGTCAAGAGACCCAGTACTTC
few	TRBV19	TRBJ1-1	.	CASSRSLRVTEAFF	TGTGCCAGTAGTCGTTCTCTCAGGGTCACTGAAGCTTTCTTT
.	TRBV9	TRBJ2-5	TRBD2	CASSARTSGGAVGETQYF	TGTGCCAGCAGCGCCAGGACTAGCGGGGGGGCTGTAGGTGAGACCCAGTACTTC
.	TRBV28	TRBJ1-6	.	CASSAIRGNYNSPLHF	TGTGCCAGCAGCGCCATCAGGGGAAACTATAATTCACCCCTCCACTTT
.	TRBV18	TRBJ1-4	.	CASSRGGEKLFF	TGTGCCAGCTCACGCGGGGGAGAAAAACTGTTTTTT
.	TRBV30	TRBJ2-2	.	CAWRWYDYRTGELFF	TGTGCCTGGAGATGGTACGACTACCGCACCGGGGAGCTGTTTTTT
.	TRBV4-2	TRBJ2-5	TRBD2	CASSQASGGGAWETQYF	TGTGCCAGCAGCCAAGCCAGTGGCGGGGGGGCATGGGAGACCCAGTACTTC
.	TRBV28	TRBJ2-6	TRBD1	CASRGQGSSGANVLTF	TGTGCCAGCAGGGGACAGGGAAGCTCTGGGGCCAACGTCCTGACTTTC
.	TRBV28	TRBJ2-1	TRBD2	CASSFLGTSGAYNEQFF	TGTGCCAGCAGTTTCCTCGGGACTAGCGGGGCCTACAATGAGCAGTTCTTC
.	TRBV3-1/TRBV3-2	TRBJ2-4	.	CASSQARDMGNIQYF	TGTGCCAGCAGCCAAGCTAGGGACATGGGAAACATTCAGTACTTC
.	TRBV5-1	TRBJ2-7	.	CASSLHDRDSYEQYF	TGCGCCAGCAGCTTGCACGACAGAGACTCCTACGAGCAGTACTTC
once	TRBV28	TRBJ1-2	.	CASSLGQIYYGYTF	TGTGCCAGCAGTTTAGGACAGATTTACTATGGCTACACCTTC
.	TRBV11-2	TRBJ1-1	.	CAIRRQGTEAFF	TGTGCCATCAGGCGGCAGGGCACTGAAGCTTTCTTT
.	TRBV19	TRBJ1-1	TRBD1	CASSITGGDTEAFF	TGTGCCAGTAGTATTACAGGGGGGGACACTGAAGCTTTCTTT
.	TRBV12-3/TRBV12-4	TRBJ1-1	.	CASSVGGQAEAFF	TGTGCCAGCAGTGTAGGAGGGCAGGCTGAAGCTTTCTTT
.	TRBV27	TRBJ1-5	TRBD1	CASSLSRDRGGNQPQHF	TGTGCCAGCAGCCTCTCTCGGGACAGGGGGGGAAATCAGCCCCAGCATTTT